The source of this T cell receptor beta chain is a study of molecular identifiers for immune sequencing clone quantification. Each CDR3 protein is one row after TCRdb ran MiXCR on the PCR reads. The sample consists of roughly 7,700 distinct CDR3 sequences, around 31% of them appearing once. This clonotype has a handful of counts. The CDR3 runs 14 residues. V gave up 5 bases and J gave up 2 bases; unmatched junction bases: 1. CDR1 and CDR2 from the germline V gene are MNHEY and SMNVEV (reference sequence). The TCR was taken from a human donor in good health. Some libraries in this study had Jurkat cell RNA spiked in. The rearrangement joins TRBV27 to TRBJ2-7; 12 nucleotides match TRBD2. Sequenced material: naive CD8+ T cells from blood, with Jurkat cell RNA spiked in. Subset reported: FACS-sorted CD8+CD4-CCR7+CD45RA+ naive T cells. The CDR3 here is CASSLAGGPYEQYF. As DNA, the CDR3 is TGTGCCAGCAGTCTAGCGGGAGGGCCCTACGAGCAGTACTTC.